The entry below gives a single T cell receptor (beta chain) sequence along with its context. Sequenced by immunoSEQ multiplex PCR; TCRdb stores in-frame clones only, minus some. This repertoire shows 270,000 or so clones, about 91% found once; its top ten account for about 3%. This specimen comes from a study of blood T cell repertoires in COVID-19. Study details: T cells, B-cell-depleted T cells, or PBMCs provided the cDNA or gDNA that served as material.

Enrollees, roughly 18 to 95 years old, lived in approximately 24 US areas. Each exposed participant met a COVID-19 case in the 2 weeks preceding study entry. Per the germline V gene, CDR1 is SGDLS and CDR2 is YYNGEE. The CDR3 sequence is 20 residues long. The V gene end was trimmed by 1 base and the J gene end by 1 base; junction bases not matched to a gene: 17. The chain couples TRBV9 to TRBJ1-1; 9 positions agree with TRBD1. The sample taken for sequencing was PBMCs or T cells enriched from blood (not recorded which). The source of this sequence is a man aged 40-49 years who had been exposed to COVID-19. The chain's CDR3 is CASSVKPSGRTGDKNTEAFF. The CDR3 coding sequence is TGTGCCAGCAGCGTAAAGCCTTCCGGAAGGACAGGGGACAAGAACACTGAAGCTTTCTTT.